The clone carrying this TCR beta chain was seen repeatedly, ten times or more. This CDR3 region has 13 residues. CDR1 is SEHNR, CDR2 FQNEAQ, per germline (reference sequence). Trimming cost V 7 bases and J 5 bases; bases outside gene matches: 8. This specimen belongs to a study of early T cells in non-severe SARS-CoV-2 infection. TCRdb redid the calling of the 5' RACE reads with MiXCR, one entry per CDR3 protein. This repertoire shows fewer than 30,000 distinct CDR3 sequences, 5% to 5.5% found once; its top ten account for roughly 1%. This sequence originates from an adult who was a healthcare worker with PCR-confirmed SARS-CoV-2 infection or an uninfected control (not recorded which). The source material was whole blood. The rearrangement uses TRBV7-9 and TRBJ2-7; 7 nucleotides agree with TRBD1. The CDR3 protein is CASTLTGLNEQYF. The CDR3 DNA reads TGTGCCAGCACCCTGACAGGGCTCAACGAGCAGTACTTC. Supplemented by reference TRBV7-9 and TRBJ2-7, the full variable domain reads DTGVSQNPRHKITKRGQNVTFRCDPISEHNRLYWYRQTLGQGPEFLTYFQNEAQLEKSRLLSDRFSAERPKGSFSTLEIQRTEQGDSAMYLCASTLTGLNEQYFGPGTRLTVT.